A selection of T cell receptor beta chains follows, all from one sample in a study of blood T cells in healthy people across ages. A single record per CDR3 protein comes from TCRdb applying MiXCR to the 5' RACE reads. The sample records about 600,000 distinct CDR3 sequences, 47% being singletons. The sequenced sample consisted of blood. These receptors originate from a man older than 75 in good health. The CDR3 runs from the conserved cysteine through the conserved F or W. Fields, in order: J gene, D gene, clone size, V gene, CDR3 DNA, CDR3 protein. The D gene is left open where the match is weak. Clone size is stated in some rows and not others, as once, few, many or a class when expanded.

j_gene: TRBJ2-7
d_gene: TRBD1
abundance: -
v_gene: TRBV7-2
CDR3nt: TGTGCCAGCAGCATCCGGGACAGTCTATACGAGCAGTACTTC
CDR3aa: CASSIRDSLYEQYF

j_gene: TRBJ2-1
d_gene: TRBD1
abundance: -
v_gene: TRBV2
CDR3nt: TGTGCCAGCAGTAATCGGGACAGGGGGCTCAATGAGCAGTTCTTC
CDR3aa: CASSNRDRGLNEQFF

j_gene: TRBJ2-1
d_gene: -
abundance: -
v_gene: TRBV9
CDR3nt: TGTGCCAGCAGCGCGGAGAGGGCCGTAGGCAAGGAGCAGTTCTTC
CDR3aa: CASSAERAVGKEQFF

j_gene: TRBJ2-7
d_gene: TRBD2
abundance: -
v_gene: TRBV10-1
CDR3nt: TGCGCCAGCAGTGAGGCCGGGACTAGCGGGGTCCACGAGCAGTACTTC
CDR3aa: CASSEAGTSGVHEQYF

j_gene: TRBJ2-1
d_gene: -
abundance: -
v_gene: TRBV20-1
CDR3nt: TGCAGTGCTAACGGGCCAGGTTTCTCCTACAATGAGCAGTTCTTC
CDR3aa: CSANGPGFSYNEQFF

j_gene: TRBJ2-7
d_gene: -
abundance: -
v_gene: TRBV6-2/TRBV6-3
CDR3nt: TGTGCCAGCCGTCGGATGGGTGGATCCGAGCAGTACTTC
CDR3aa: CASRRMGGSEQYF

j_gene: TRBJ1-6
d_gene: -
abundance: few
v_gene: TRBV6-5
CDR3nt: TGTGCCAGCAGCCTGACCGACACCCATAATTCACCCCTCCACTTT
CDR3aa: CASSLTDTHNSPLHF

j_gene: TRBJ2-1
d_gene: -
abundance: -
v_gene: TRBV4-2
CDR3nt: TGTGCCACCAGCCATCCCTTCTCGAGCTCCTACAATGAGCAGTTCTTC
CDR3aa: CATSHPFSSSYNEQFF

j_gene: TRBJ2-7
d_gene: -
abundance: -
v_gene: TRBV24-1
CDR3nt: TGTGCCACCAGTGATGGGACCTACGAGCAGTACTTC
CDR3aa: CATSDGTYEQYF

j_gene: TRBJ1-6
d_gene: TRBD1
abundance: -
v_gene: TRBV7-2
CDR3nt: TGTGCCAGCAGCTTAGAGGGACAGGGAGGCAATTCACCCCTCCACTTT
CDR3aa: CASSLEGQGGNSPLHF

j_gene: TRBJ2-7
d_gene: -
abundance: few
v_gene: TRBV28
CDR3nt: TGTGCCACCGGGGGAACATCCTCCTACGAGCAGTACTTC
CDR3aa: CATGGTSSYEQYF

j_gene: TRBJ2-3
d_gene: TRBD1
abundance: once
v_gene: TRBV7-2
CDR3nt: TGTGCCAGCAGTTACAGGGGGCCGGGAGATACGCAGTATTTT
CDR3aa: CASSYRGPGDTQYF

j_gene: TRBJ2-2
d_gene: TRBD1
abundance: -
v_gene: TRBV27
CDR3nt: TGTGCCAGCAGCCGGACAGGGTTGGGCGCCGGGGAGCTGTTTTTT
CDR3aa: CASSRTGLGAGELFF

j_gene: TRBJ1-2
d_gene: TRBD1
abundance: -
v_gene: TRBV7-9
CDR3nt: TGTGCCAGCAGCCTCGACAGGGCAGGGGGCTACACCTTC
CDR3aa: CASSLDRAGGYTF

j_gene: TRBJ2-5
d_gene: -
abundance: -
v_gene: TRBV7-2
CDR3nt: TGTGCCAGCAGCCACTCCAGGGTTAGCGAGACCCAGTACTTC
CDR3aa: CASSHSRVSETQYF

j_gene: TRBJ1-5
d_gene: -
abundance: few
v_gene: TRBV5-1
CDR3nt: TGCGCCAGCAGCTTGGGGGGAACACACAATCAGCCCCAGCATTTT
CDR3aa: CASSLGGTHNQPQHF

j_gene: TRBJ1-1
d_gene: TRBD1
abundance: few
v_gene: TRBV27
CDR3nt: TGTGCCAGCAGTCGATCGACAGGGGTAGGGACTGAAGCTTTCTTT
CDR3aa: CASSRSTGVGTEAFF

j_gene: TRBJ2-1
d_gene: -
abundance: -
v_gene: TRBV12-3/TRBV12-4
CDR3nt: TGTGCCAGCAAAAGACAGGGAGGAACCTACAATGAGCAGTTCTTC
CDR3aa: CASKRQGGTYNEQFF

j_gene: TRBJ2-7
d_gene: TRBD2
abundance: few
v_gene: TRBV5-1
CDR3nt: TGCGCCAGCAGCTTGGTAAGCGCGGGAGCGTCGTACGAGCAGTACTTC
CDR3aa: CASSLVSAGASYEQYF

j_gene: TRBJ2-3
d_gene: TRBD2
abundance: -
v_gene: TRBV6-2/TRBV6-3
CDR3nt: TGTGCCAGCAGTTACCGGGATTTGAGCGGGATCACAGATACGCAGTATTTT
CDR3aa: CASSYRDLSGITDTQYF

j_gene: TRBJ2-4
d_gene: -
abundance: few
v_gene: TRBV20-1
CDR3nt: TGCAGTGCTCATCAGACAGCTGGAAACATTCAGTACTTC
CDR3aa: CSAHQTAGNIQYF

j_gene: TRBJ2-3
d_gene: TRBD2
abundance: -
v_gene: TRBV20-1
CDR3nt: TGCAGTGCTAGAGATCGAGAGCGGGGATACACAGATACGCAGTATTTT
CDR3aa: CSARDRERGYTDTQYF

j_gene: TRBJ2-1
d_gene: TRBD1
abundance: -
v_gene: TRBV19
CDR3nt: TGTGCCAGTAGAGTTTTGGACAGGGGTCGTGATGAGCAGTTCTTC
CDR3aa: CASRVLDRGRDEQFF

j_gene: TRBJ2-4
d_gene: -
abundance: once
v_gene: TRBV3-1
CDR3nt: TGTGCCAGCAGCCAGGGGGTACTAGCCAAAAACATTCAGTACTTC
CDR3aa: CASSQGVLAKNIQYF

j_gene: TRBJ2-5
d_gene: -
abundance: -
v_gene: TRBV2
CDR3nt: TGTGCCAGCAGTTTCTATATCCAAGAGACCCAGTACTTC
CDR3aa: CASSFYIQETQYF

j_gene: TRBJ1-1
d_gene: -
abundance: few
v_gene: TRBV6-5
CDR3nt: TGTGCCAGCAGAGAGGCGGACTCAAACACTGAAGCTTTCTTT
CDR3aa: CASREADSNTEAFF

j_gene: TRBJ1-2
d_gene: -
abundance: few
v_gene: TRBV7-9
CDR3nt: TGTGCCAGCAGCTTAGGGAAAGGGCTCGAGGAGGGCTACACCTTC
CDR3aa: CASSLGKGLEEGYTF

j_gene: TRBJ1-4
d_gene: TRBD1
abundance: few
v_gene: TRBV5-1
CDR3nt: TGCGCCAGCAGCTTGGGGGGACAGGGGACTGAAAAACTGTTTTTT
CDR3aa: CASSLGGQGTEKLFF

j_gene: TRBJ2-7
d_gene: TRBD1
abundance: -
v_gene: TRBV12-3/TRBV12-4
CDR3nt: TGTGCCAGCAGTCCGGGACAGGGGGAAAGCGAGCAGTACTTC
CDR3aa: CASSPGQGESEQYF

j_gene: TRBJ1-2
d_gene: TRBD1
abundance: -
v_gene: TRBV3-1
CDR3nt: TGTGCCAGCAGCTATACAGGGGCGGTTTCATATGGCTACACCTTC
CDR3aa: CASSYTGAVSYGYTF

j_gene: TRBJ1-5
d_gene: -
abundance: many
v_gene: TRBV4-1
CDR3nt: TGCGCCAGCAGCCAAGAATCTAGGGGGGGGGCTAGTCGCAATCAGCCCCAGCATTTT
CDR3aa: CASSQESRGGASRNQPQHF

j_gene: TRBJ2-5
d_gene: -
abundance: few
v_gene: TRBV29-1
CDR3nt: TGCAGCGTTGTAGGCCTCCTTGGAGAGACCCAGTACTTC
CDR3aa: CSVVGLLGETQYF

j_gene: TRBJ2-3
d_gene: TRBD2
abundance: -
v_gene: TRBV15
CDR3nt: TGTGCCACCAGCAGAGGACTAGCGGCCGACACAGATACGCAGTATTTT
CDR3aa: CATSRGLAADTDTQYF

j_gene: TRBJ2-1
d_gene: -
abundance: -
v_gene: TRBV7-3
CDR3nt: TGTGCCAGCAGCCCAGGGACCCTGAACAATGAGCAGTTCTTC
CDR3aa: CASSPGTLNNEQFF

j_gene: TRBJ2-3
d_gene: -
abundance: few
v_gene: TRBV20-1
CDR3nt: TGCAGTGCCCCCGACCCCAGGGGCACAGATACGCAGTATTTT
CDR3aa: CSAPDPRGTDTQYF

j_gene: TRBJ2-1
d_gene: -
abundance: -
v_gene: TRBV7-2
CDR3nt: TGTGCCAGCAGCTTTCCCCCCAATGAGCAGTTCTTC
CDR3aa: CASSFPPNEQFF

j_gene: TRBJ1-5
d_gene: TRBD1
abundance: few
v_gene: TRBV7-2
CDR3nt: TGTGCCAGCAGCCCGGACAGGGCCAATCAGCCCCAGCATTTT
CDR3aa: CASSPDRANQPQHF

j_gene: TRBJ2-7
d_gene: -
abundance: many
v_gene: TRBV6-6
CDR3nt: TGTGCCAGCAGTGACCTCGGGGGCGGCGAGCAGTACTTC
CDR3aa: CASSDLGGGEQYF

j_gene: TRBJ1-1
d_gene: TRBD1
abundance: -
v_gene: TRBV6-2/TRBV6-3
CDR3nt: TGTGCCAGCAGTTACTCCCAACAGGGGAAGACTGAAGCTTTCTTT
CDR3aa: CASSYSQQGKTEAFF

j_gene: TRBJ2-1
d_gene: TRBD2
abundance: -
v_gene: TRBV20-1
CDR3nt: TGCAGTGCTAGGAGGGCTAGCGGGGGGCGGGGGGAGCAGTTCTTC
CDR3aa: CSARRASGGRGEQFF